The rows below give T cell receptor beta chains drawn from one sample of a study of identical twins. TCRdb used MiXCR to reprocess the 5' RACE reads, holding one entry per CDR3 protein. The table records about 720,000 distinct CDR3 sequences, over 8.5% of them present only once. Separately, the same data were catalogued under a study of yellow fever vaccine responses in identical twins.

Material: PBMCs. The source of these receptors is a woman under 30 in good health. CDR3s include the opening cysteine and the closing phenylalanine or tryptophan. D genes are given only for firm matches. The size entry is marked missing in some rows and otherwise reads once, few, many or a size class.

abundance	v_gene	d_gene	j_gene	CDR3aa	CDR3nt
NA	TRBV12-3/TRBV12-4	TRBD2	TRBJ2-1	CASSFIGTSGRQNEQFF	TGTGCCAGCAGTTTCATTGGGACTAGCGGGAGACAAAATGAGCAGTTCTTC
NA	TRBV20-1	TRBD1	TRBJ2-7	CSAINRQGAHEQYF	TGCAGTGCCATCAATAGACAGGGGGCCCACGAGCAGTACTTC
many	TRBV12-3/TRBV12-4	NA	TRBJ2-1	CASQDVALEQFF	TGTGCCAGCCAGGATGTAGCGCTAGAGCAGTTCTTC
NA	TRBV15	TRBD1	TRBJ1-3	CATSRGPGQGSGNTIYF	TGTGCCACCAGCAGGGGGCCGGGACAGGGATCTGGAAACACCATATATTTT
few	TRBV13	NA	TRBJ2-1	CASSRGRALSYNEQFF	TGTGCCAGCAGCCGCGGTCGGGCCCTCTCCTACAATGAGCAGTTCTTC
few	TRBV7-9	NA	TRBJ1-6	CASFLEGQGNSPLHF	TGTGCCAGCTTCTTAGAGGGGCAGGGGAATTCACCCCTCCACTTT
once	TRBV6-2/TRBV6-3	NA	TRBJ2-1	CASSYSLESSEQFF	TGTGCCAGCAGTTACTCCCTAGAATCAAGTGAGCAGTTCTTC
NA	TRBV12-3/TRBV12-4	NA	TRBJ1-1	CASSLGQPEAFF	TGTGCCAGCAGTTTAGGACAACCTGAAGCTTTCTTT
NA	TRBV6-1	TRBD1	TRBJ2-2	CASSGDRGFTGELFF	TGTGCCAGCTCGGGCGACAGGGGGTTCACCGGGGAGCTGTTTTTT
few	TRBV7-2	TRBD2	TRBJ2-7	CASSLRPTSGGYYEQYF	TGTGCCAGCAGCCTCAGGCCGACTAGCGGGGGGTACTACGAGCAGTACTTC
many	TRBV12-3/TRBV12-4	TRBD1	TRBJ1-5	CASSLQDRQPQHF	TGTGCCAGCAGTTTGCAGGACAGGCAGCCCCAGCATTTT
many	TRBV14	NA	TRBJ2-2	CASSQIPTTGYTGELFF	TGTGCCAGCAGCCAAATCCCAACAACCGGATACACCGGGGAGCTGTTTTTT